These T cell receptor beta chains were read from a single sample in a study of blood T cell repertoires in COVID-19. Clones were read by immunoSEQ multiplex PCR, and TCRdb kept only the in-frame ones, dropping some. The table records under 300,000 clones, 70% to 85% of them present only once. Source material: PBMCs or T cells enriched from blood (not recorded which). All receptors come from a man aged 35-49 years who had recovered from COVID-19. CDR3s include the opening cysteine and the closing phenylalanine or tryptophan. D genes are given only for firm matches. Rows may omit the clone size; those that give it use once, few, many or a size class.

d_gene	j_gene	abundance	v_gene	CDR3aa	CDR3nt
.	TRBJ1-2	.	TRBV10-2	CASSGGTRYGYTF	TGCGCCAGCAGTGGTGGGACACGCTATGGCTACACCTTC
.	TRBJ2-2	.	TRBV5-1	CASSFGTGELFF	TGCGCCAGCAGCTTCGGTACCGGGGAGCTGTTTTTT
TRBD1	TRBJ1-1	.	TRBV3-1/TRBV3-2	CASSPTGKGGIGMNTEAFF	TGTGCCAGCAGCCCGACAGGGAAGGGGGGTATTGGCATGAACACTGAAGCTTTCTTT
TRBD2	TRBJ2-1	.	TRBV6-5	CASQDLGGPGEQFF	TGTGCCAGTCAGGACCTGGGAGGGCCCGGTGAGCAGTTCTTC
.	TRBJ2-7	.	TRBV7-4	CASSYDSYEQYF	TGTGCCAGCAGCTATGACAGCTACGAGCAGTACTTC
.	TRBJ1-4	.	TRBV2	CASGGQLSNEKLFF	TGTGCCAGCGGCGGACAGCTCTCTAATGAAAAACTGTTTTTT
.	TRBJ2-2	.	TRBV9	CASSDRRRTGELFF	TGTGCCAGCAGCGATCGGAGGCGGACCGGGGAGCTGTTTTTT
.	TRBJ2-2	.	TRBV5-5	CASEAPLNTGELFF	TGTGCCAGCGAAGCCCCCTTGAACACCGGGGAGCTGTTTTTT
.	TRBJ2-3	.	TRBV5-4	CASSVRGTDTQYF	TGTGCCAGCAGCGTCAGGGGCACAGATACGCAGTATTTT
TRBD1	TRBJ2-5	.	TRBV24-1	CATSDPGTGNQETQYF	TGTGCCACCAGTGACCCGGGGACAGGGAATCAAGAGACCCAGTACTTC
TRBD2	TRBJ2-1	.	TRBV4-2	CASSPTSGGPNEQFF	TGTGCCAGCAGCCCAACTAGCGGGGGGCCGAATGAGCAGTTCTTC
TRBD1	TRBJ1-5	few	TRBV6-5	CASMTGMNQPQHF	TGTGCCAGTATGACAGGGATGAATCAGCCCCAGCATTTT
TRBD1	TRBJ1-2	few	TRBV5-4	CASSFGTGGAWTNGYTF	TGTGCCAGCAGCTTCGGGACAGGGGGCGCCTGGACGAATGGCTACACCTTC
.	TRBJ2-7	.	TRBV9	CASSEGGGAHYEQYF	TGTGCCAGCAGCGAGGGGGGAGGGGCCCACTACGAGCAGTACTTC
.	TRBJ1-2	.	TRBV11-2	CASSLGQAPNYGYTF	TGTGCCAGCAGCTTAGGACAAGCCCCTAACTATGGCTACACCTTC
.	TRBJ1-2	.	TRBV24-1	CATSDPGLGYGYTF	TGTGCCACCAGTGATCCGGGACTCGGCTATGGCTACACCTTC
TRBD1	TRBJ2-2	.	TRBV20-1	CSAGQGWELFF	TGCAGTGCTGGACAGGGTTGGGAGCTGTTTTTT
TRBD1	TRBJ1-1	.	TRBV9	CASSKGTGGEREAFF	TGTGCCAGCAGCAAAGGGACAGGGGGTGAACGTGAAGCTTTCTTT
TRBD1	TRBJ2-5	.	TRBV12-5	CASGPGGTGEKVTQYF	TGTGCTAGTGGTCCCGGGGGGACAGGGGAGAAAGTGACCCAGTACTTC
.	TRBJ1-5	.	TRBV5-4	CASSGGQEQPQHF	TGTGCCAGCAGTGGGGGACAAGAACAGCCCCAGCATTTT
.	TRBJ1-2	.	TRBV28	CASSFGGNGYTF	TGTGCCAGCAGTTTTGGAGGAAATGGCTACACCTTC
TRBD2	TRBJ2-2	.	TRBV27	CASSLSGGTSGSGELFF	TGTGCCAGCAGTTTATCTGGAGGGACTAGCGGGTCCGGGGAGCTGTTTTTT
TRBD1	TRBJ1-6	.	TRBV2	CASSTGQGENSPLHF	TGTGCCAGCAGTACGGGACAGGGAGAGAATTCACCCCTCCACTTT
.	TRBJ1-1	.	TRBV9	CASSDRGERNTEAFF	TGTGCCAGCAGCGACCGTGGGGAGCGGAACACTGAAGCTTTCTTT
TRBD1	TRBJ1-2	.	TRBV7-2	CASSSSGRDRGDYGYTF	TGTGCCAGCAGCTCGTCGGGAAGGGACAGGGGAGACTATGGCTACACCTTC
.	TRBJ1-6	once	TRBV5-1	CASSLGGAPNSPLHF	TGCGCCAGCAGCTTGGGTGGGGCCCCTAATTCACCCCTCCACTTT
TRBD2	TRBJ2-1	.	TRBV7-2	CASSSPGLAGWGNEQFF	TGTGCCAGCAGCTCACCGGGACTAGCGGGATGGGGCAATGAGCAGTTCTTC
TRBD1	TRBJ2-7	.	TRBV6-5	CASSCLGQGCNEQYF	TGTGCCAGCAGTTGCCTGGGACAGGGGTGTAACGAGCAGTACTTC